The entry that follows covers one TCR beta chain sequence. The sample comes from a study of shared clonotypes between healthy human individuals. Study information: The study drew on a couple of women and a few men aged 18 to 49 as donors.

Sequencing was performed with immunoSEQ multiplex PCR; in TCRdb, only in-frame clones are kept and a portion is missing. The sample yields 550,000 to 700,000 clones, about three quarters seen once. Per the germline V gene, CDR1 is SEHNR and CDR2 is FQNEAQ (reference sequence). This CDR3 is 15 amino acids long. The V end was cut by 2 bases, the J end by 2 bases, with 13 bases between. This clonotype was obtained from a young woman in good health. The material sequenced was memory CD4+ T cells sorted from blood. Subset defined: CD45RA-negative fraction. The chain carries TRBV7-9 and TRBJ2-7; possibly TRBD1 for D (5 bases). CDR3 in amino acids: CASSLRAQGPYEQYF. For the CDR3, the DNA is TGTGCCAGCAGCTTAAGGGCCCAGGGCCCCTACGAGCAGTACTTC.